The clone carrying this T cell receptor (beta chain) has only a few counts. What it binds is unknown. Other nucleotide sequences in the sample specify the same CDR3. In the source study's methods: Clinicopathological groups supplied CDR3 differences that were used to build a distant-metastasis classifier for papillary thyroid cancer. TCRdb re-called the PCR reads through MiXCR. Here the V and J calls rest on TCRdb's processing, not on the authors' analysis. The sample has 16,000 or so clones, about a quarter seen once; the top ten hold roughly 10%. Until they underwent thyroid surgery, no patient had received any treatment. V gave up 6 bases and J gave up 4 bases, with 25 bases separating them. The CDR3 has 17 amino acids. Germline CDR1 is MNHNS and CDR2 is SASEGT. This sample is part of a study of metastatic and nonmetastatic thyroid tumors. Background on the study: Repertoires from blood and tumor or nodule tissue of malignant and benign thyroid patients were compared. Findings and limits, study-wide: Benign nodules were reported to have significantly lower TCR beta diversity than malignant thyroid tumors, in blood and tumor.

V is TRBV6-1 and J is TRBJ2-7, with D possibly matching TRBD1 (6 bases). The source material was adjacent normal tissue. The TCR originated in a female donor with papillary thyroid cancer or a benign thyroid nodule (not recorded which). Some clones in this sample may be carry-over from other donors' samples. The DNA of the CDR3 is TGTGCCAGCAGGCAAGCCGGGCAGGGGTTTGGATTATACGAGCAGTACTTC. Translation: CASRQAGQGFGLYEQYF.